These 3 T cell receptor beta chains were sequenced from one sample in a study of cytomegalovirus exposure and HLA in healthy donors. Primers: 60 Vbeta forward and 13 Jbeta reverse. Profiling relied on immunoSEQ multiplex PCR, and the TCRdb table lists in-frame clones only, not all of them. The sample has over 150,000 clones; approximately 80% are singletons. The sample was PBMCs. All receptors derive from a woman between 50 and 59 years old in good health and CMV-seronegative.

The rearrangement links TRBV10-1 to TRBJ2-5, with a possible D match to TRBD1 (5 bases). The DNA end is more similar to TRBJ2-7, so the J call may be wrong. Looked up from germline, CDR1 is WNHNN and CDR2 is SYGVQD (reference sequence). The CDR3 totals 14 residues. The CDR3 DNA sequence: TGCGCCAGCAGTGAAGGGGCAGGGTTGGGCGAGCAGTACTTC. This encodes CASSEGAGLGEQYF.

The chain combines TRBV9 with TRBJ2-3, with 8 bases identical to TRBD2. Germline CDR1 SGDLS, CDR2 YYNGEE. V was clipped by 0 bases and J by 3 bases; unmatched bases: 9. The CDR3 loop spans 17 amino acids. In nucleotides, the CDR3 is TGTGCCAGCAGCGTAGATGTGGGACTAGACCTTACAGATACGCAGTATTTT. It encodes CASSVDVGLDLTDTQYF.

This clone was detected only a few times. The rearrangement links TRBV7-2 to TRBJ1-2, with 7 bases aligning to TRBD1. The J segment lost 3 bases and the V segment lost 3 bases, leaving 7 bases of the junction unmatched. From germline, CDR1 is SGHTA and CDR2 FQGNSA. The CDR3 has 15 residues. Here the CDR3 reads CASSFRDSPDYGYTF. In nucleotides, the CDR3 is TGTGCCAGCAGCTTCCGGGACAGCCCTGACTATGGCTACACCTTC.